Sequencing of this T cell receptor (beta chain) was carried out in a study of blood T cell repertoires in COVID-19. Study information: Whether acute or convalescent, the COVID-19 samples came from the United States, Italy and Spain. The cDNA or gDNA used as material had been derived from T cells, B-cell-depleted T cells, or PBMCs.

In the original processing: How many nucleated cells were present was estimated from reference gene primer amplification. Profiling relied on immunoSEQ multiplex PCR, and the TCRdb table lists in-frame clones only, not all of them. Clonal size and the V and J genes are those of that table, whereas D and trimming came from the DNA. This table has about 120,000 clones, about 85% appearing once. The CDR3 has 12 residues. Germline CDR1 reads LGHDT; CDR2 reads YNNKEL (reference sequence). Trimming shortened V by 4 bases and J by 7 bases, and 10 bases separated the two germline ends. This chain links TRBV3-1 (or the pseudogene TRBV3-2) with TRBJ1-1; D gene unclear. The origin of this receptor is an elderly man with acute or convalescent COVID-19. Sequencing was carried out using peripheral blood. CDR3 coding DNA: TGTGCCAGCAGCCCCTTCACGGGTGAAGCTTTCTTT. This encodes CASSPFTGEAFF.